This T cell receptor (beta chain) originates from a study of blood T cell repertoires in COVID-19. Study-level background: Italy, Spain and the United States were the sources of the convalescent and acute COVID-19 samples.

Clones were sequenced by immunoSEQ multiplex PCR, and TCRdb holds only the in-frame ones, with some missing. In the table there are tens of thousands of clones, approximately 88% of which are singletons. V shed 4 bases and J 1 base; nucleotides not matched to a gene: 12. This CDR3 spans 16 amino acids. Per germline, CDR1 SQVTM and CDR2 ANQGSEA. Sequencing input: peripheral blood. The clonotype comes from a woman between 50 and 59 years old with acute or convalescent COVID-19. This chain links TRBV29-1 with TRBJ1-1, with 7 bases fitting TRBD1. The CDR3 DNA reads TGCAGCGTTGTCCCAGGGGGTATAAGGAGGAACACTGAAGCTTTCTTT. Translating gives CSVVPGGIRRNTEAFF. The full variable domain, in which reference TRBV29-1 and TRBJ1-1 provide the parts outside the CDR3, is SAVISQKPSRDICQRGTSLTIQCQVDSQVTMMFWYRQQPGQSLTLIATANQGSEATYESGFVIDKFPISRPNLTFSTLTVSNMSPEDSSIYLCSVVPGGIRRNTEAFFGQGTRLTVV.